This T cell receptor beta chain stems from a study of cytomegalovirus exposure and HLA in healthy donors. Study findings and constraints: About 87% or about 30% of the time was how often most TCR beta V segments were productive, according to an earlier analysis. It was assumed in the presence/absence analyses that sequencing depth was roughly uniform across donors.

The V gene lost 5 bases and the J gene lost 0 bases, with 11 bases spanning the gap. CDR3 size: 15 residues. Germline V gene lookup returns CDR1 MRHNA and CDR2 SNTAGT. On this clone itself: The antigen is unknown.

The study ran its PCR with 60 Vbeta and 13 Jbeta primers. Assay used: immunoSEQ multiplex PCR; TCRdb lists only in-frame clones, some missing. Here the sample spans 100,000 to 150,000 clones, 75% to 85% being singletons. What was sequenced was PBMCs. The receptor was derived from a male donor in good health and CMV-seronegative. The genes are TRBV6-4 and TRBJ2-1, with a tentative D call TRBD2 (6 bases). CDR3 protein: CASSPIGSSYNEQFF. CDR3 coding DNA: TGTGCCAGCAGTCCGATCGGGAGCTCCTACAATGAGCAGTTCTTC.